The next 20 T cell receptor beta chains were all read from a single sample in a study of cytomegalovirus exposure and HLA in healthy donors. Profiled with immunoSEQ multiplex PCR; TCRdb holds only in-frame clones, not every one. The sample contains fewer than 70,000 clones, around 96% of which appear only once. The sample taken for sequencing was PBMCs. These receptors all stem from a man aged 18 to 29 in good health and CMV-seronegative.

The chain joins TRBV10-3 to TRBJ2-3; D might be TRBD2 (5 bases). Germline V gene data show CDR1 as ENHRY and CDR2 as SYGVKD. The length of the CDR3 is 14 residues. Trimming shortened V by 4 bases and J by 6 bases, and 14 bases separated the two germline ends. As DNA, the CDR3 is TGTGCCATCAGTGTAGGCGGGCCCGCCGATACGCAGTATTTT. It is translated as CAISVGGPADTQYF.

The chain links TRBV7-8 to TRBJ2-6, with 7 bases identical to TRBD1. The CDR3 covers 18 residues. The J segment lost 1 base and the V segment lost 5 bases, leaving 11 bases of the junction unmatched. Germline lookup yields CDR1 SGHVS and CDR2 FQNEAQ. CDR3 nucleotides: TGTGCCAGCAGCCCACGGACAGGAATTACGTCTGGGGCCAACGTCCTGACTTTC. Translating it yields CASSPRTGITSGANVLTF. The complete variable domain, with remaining parts taken from reference TRBV7-8 and TRBJ2-6, reads GAGVSQSPRYKVAKRGQDVALRCDPISGHVSLFWYQQALGQGPEFLTYFQNEAQLDKSGLPSDRFFAERPEGSVSTLKIQRTQQEDSAVYLCASSPRTGITSGANVLTFGAGSRLTVL.

The rearrangement joins TRBV15 to TRBJ1-4; no definite D call. CDR3 length: 12 amino acids. Germline CDR1 and CDR2: LNHNV and YYDKDF (reference sequence). V lost 3 bases and J 8 bases, leaving 7 bases between the germline ends. DNA of the CDR3: TGTGCCACCAGCAGTGTCAGAGAAAAACTGTTTTTT. This encodes CATSSVREKLFF.

The chain links TRBV19 to TRBJ2-7, with TRBD2 identical over 7 bases. The CDR3 runs 15 residues. CDR1 and CDR2 from the germline V gene are LNHDA and SQIVND (reference sequence). The ends lost 3 bases at V and 3 bases at J; junction bases unmatched: 8. CDR3 sequence reads: CASSIGGRELYEQYF. DNA for the CDR3: TGTGCCAGTAGTATTGGTGGGAGGGAACTCTACGAGCAGTACTTC.

This chain connects TRBV30 to TRBJ2-1, with 10 positions matching TRBD2. Germline loops: CDR1 GTSNPN, CDR2 SVGIG (reference sequence). Trimming took 4 bases from V and 6 from J; bases not matched to a gene: 21. This CDR3 comprises 19 residues. CDR3 region: CAWKGLAGGKRVRGNEQFF. The DNA for the CDR3 is TGTGCCTGGAAAGGTTTAGCGGGAGGTAAGAGGGTACGAGGCAATGAGCAGTTCTTC.

The chain joins TRBV10-1 to TRBJ2-2; tentatively, D is TRBD1 (5 bases). The CDR3 covers 13 residues. Germline V gene lookup returns CDR1 WNHNN and CDR2 SYGVQD (reference sequence). Trimming took 1 base from V and 7 from J, leaving 7 bases between them. The CDR3 DNA is TGCGCCAGCAGTGAGTTTAGGGGCGGGGAGCTGTTTTTT. Translating it yields CASSEFRGGELFF.

The chain recombines TRBV7-6 with TRBJ2-3; 8 bases align to TRBD2. The junction had 5 bases not matched to a gene; V was cut back by 4 bases and J by 5 bases. Germline assignment: CDR1 SGHVS and CDR2 FNYEAQ. The CDR3 loop spans 14 amino acids. This CDR3 is CASSWGLEGDTQYF. Here the CDR3 DNA reads TGTGCCAGCAGCTGGGGACTAGAGGGAGATACGCAGTATTTT. The full variable domain, its missing parts supplied by reference TRBV7-6 and TRBJ2-3, is GAGVSQSPRYKVTKRGQDVALRCDPISGHVSLYWYRQALGQGPEFLTYFNYEAQQDKSGLPNDRFSAERPEGSISTLTIQRTEQRDSAMYRCASSWGLEGDTQYFGPGTRLTVL.

V gene TRBV5-1 combines with J gene TRBJ1-3; TRBD1 matches at 7 bases. V shed 4 bases, J shed 4 bases, and the junction held 2 bases outside the gene matches. Germline values: CDR1 SGHRS, CDR2 YFSETQ. CDR3 length: 13 residues. The CDR3 loop reads CASSTGQGNTIYF. The CDR3, as DNA: TGCGCCAGCAGCACGGGACAGGGAAACACCATATATTTT.

V usage is TRBV7-9 and J usage is TRBJ2-7; 8 bases match TRBD2. V gave up 2 bases and J gave up 2 bases; unmatched junction bases: 5. This CDR3 has 15 amino acids. The germline V gene has CDR1 SEHNR and CDR2 FQNEAQ (reference sequence). CDR3 protein: CASSLSGGGTYEQYF. In DNA, the CDR3 is TGTGCCAGCAGCTTAAGTGGCGGGGGGACCTACGAGCAGTACTTC.

The chain joins TRBV27 to TRBJ2-2; 8 positions match TRBD2. CDR3 length equals 17 residues. The ends lost 6 bases at V and 5 bases at J; junction bases unmatched: 14. The germline gives CDR1 MNHEY, CDR2 SMNVEV (reference sequence). The CDR3 coding sequence is TGTGCCAGCAGCCCCACCCGGGGGGGGGCTAAGACCGGGGAGCTGTTTTTT. It specifies CASSPTRGGAKTGELFF.

The chain has TRBV14 and TRBJ1-1; D is ambiguous. Germline V gene sequence: CDR1 SGHDN, CDR2 FVKESK. Trimming removed 4 bases from V and 6 bases from J, with 9 bases in between. The CDR3 runs 12 residues. CDR3 loop: CASSLLAAEAFF. The CDR3 coding sequence is TGTGCCAGCAGCCTTTTGGCGGCTGAAGCTTTCTTT. The entire variable domain, with the rest obtained from reference TRBV14 and TRBJ1-1, is as follows: EAGVTQFPSHSVIEKGQTVTLRCDPISGHDNLYWYRRVMGKEIKFLLHFVKESKQDESGMPNNRFLAERTGGTYSTLKVQPAELEDSGVYFCASSLLAAEAFFGQGTRLTVV.

V is TRBV28 and J is TRBJ1-1; possible D gene TRBD1, 5 bases. Trimming removed 2 bases from V and 9 bases from J, with 13 bases in between. In germline, CDR1 is MDHEN, CDR2 SYDVKM. The CDR3 extends over 13 amino acids. CDR3 in DNA: TGTGCCAGCAGTTTAGTTCCAGGGACTAAAGCTTTCTTT. Protein sequence: CASSLVPGTKAFF.

V gene TRBV7-3 combines with J gene TRBJ2-7; 10 nucleotides agree with TRBD2. Germline trimming cut 4 bases from V and 3 bases from J; bases unmatched to any gene: 6. The CDR3 totals 15 residues. CDR1 is SGHTA and CDR2 is FQGTGA in the germline V gene. This CDR3 is CASSSTRTSGYEQYF. The CDR3 nucleotides are TGTGCCAGCAGCTCCACAAGGACTAGCGGCTACGAGCAGTACTTC.

Details on this clone: Within the sample, other DNA sequences also encode this same CDR3. The chain combines TRBV29-1 with TRBJ2-1; D is ambiguous. CDR3 size: 13 residues. V lost 6 bases, J lost 0 bases, and 9 bases lay in between. Germline lookup yields CDR1 SQVTM and CDR2 ANQGSEA. Here the CDR3 reads CSVGSSSYNEQFF. The CDR3 bases are TGCAGCGTCGGGTCTAGCTCCTACAATGAGCAGTTCTTC.

The chain links TRBV5-1 to TRBJ2-2; D may be TRBD1 (5 bases). Trimming pared 4 bases from V and 5 bases from J, leaving 27 bases between. The CDR3 is 19 amino acids. Germline V CDR1 and CDR2: SGHRS, YFSETQ. CDR3 sequence: CASSRLPNVGQGITGELFF. As DNA, the CDR3 is TGCGCCAGCAGCCGACTGCCTAACGTCGGGCAGGGCATTACCGGGGAGCTGTTTTTT.

This clone was seen just once. The gene calls are TRBV19 and TRBJ1-5; 7 nucleotides line up with TRBD1. Germline CDR1 LNHDA, CDR2 SQIVND (reference sequence). V shed 5 bases, J shed 5 bases, and the junction held 6 bases outside the gene matches. There are 14 residues in the CDR3. In DNA, the CDR3 is TGTGCCAGTAGTTCTGGACAGGAGGATCAGCCCCAGCATTTT. It yields the protein CASSSGQEDQPQHF.

This chain uses TRBV27 with TRBJ2-7, with 10 bases fitting TRBD2. Germline V gene sequence: CDR1 MNHEY, CDR2 SMNVEV (reference sequence). The CDR3 is 13 amino acids. CDR3 sequence reads: CATRASGSGEQYF. The CDR3 DNA sequence: TGTGCTACTCGCGCTAGCGGGAGTGGCGAGCAGTACTTC.

CDR3 protein: CASSPRRPSSYEQYF. In DNA, the CDR3 is TGTGCCAGCAGCCCCCGTAGGCCTAGCTCCTACGAGCAGTACTTC. The chain links TRBV27 to TRBJ2-7; no reliable D call. CDR1 and CDR2 (germline): MNHEY, SMNVEV (reference sequence). Trimming pared 6 bases from V and 0 bases from J, leaving 15 bases between. The CDR3 runs 15 residues.

This chain connects TRBV29-1 to TRBJ2-7; possibly TRBD2 for D (5 bases). V lost 3 bases to trimming and J lost 5 bases, with 17 bases between them. The V gene's germline CDR1 is SQVTM and CDR2 ANQGSEA. CDR3 size: 14 residues. CDR3 coding DNA: TGCAGCGTTGAGCTAGCTAATGGTTTGGACGAGCAGTACTTC. It yields the protein CSVELANGLDEQYF.

The V and J genes are TRBV5-1 and TRBJ2-7; tentatively, D is TRBD2 (5 bases). The CDR3 is made up of 12 amino acids. CDR1 is SGHRS, CDR2 YFSETQ, per germline. Trimming shortened V by 5 bases and J by 5 bases, and 11 bases separated the two germline ends. CDR3 nucleotides: TGCGCCAGCAGAGAGGGCCGGAACGAGCAGTACTTC. This sequence encodes CASREGRNEQYF.